Sequencing of this T cell receptor (beta chain) was carried out in a study of blood T cell repertoires in COVID-19. V lost 2 bases, J lost 5 bases, and 6 bases lay in between. The CDR3 runs to 12 residues. Germline V gives CDR1 ENHRY, CDR2 SYGVKD. Original methodology: Reference gene primers were amplified, and this amplification served to estimate nucleated cell counts. Only in-frame clones appear in the TCRdb table, and some are missing; sequencing was by immunoSEQ multiplex PCR. That table is the source of V, J and clone size, and D and trimming were worked out from the DNA. The table lists more than 200,000 clones, approximately 80% of them singletons.

Sequenced material: peripheral blood. The V call is TRBV10-3, the J call TRBJ1-1; maybe TRBD1 (5 bases). The source of this sequence is a man aged 40-50 years with acute or convalescent COVID-19. Written as DNA, the CDR3 is TGTGCCATCAGTGAGCGGGGGACTGAAGCTTTCTTT. It is translated as CAISERGTEAFF.